This TCR beta chain is from a study of blood T cell repertoires in COVID-19. Turning to the study itself: From the United States, Italy and Spain came samples of acute and convalescent COVID-19. From T cells, B-cell-depleted T cells, or PBMCs came the material, which was cDNA or gDNA.

The data were produced by immunoSEQ multiplex PCR, yet TCRdb's version contains in-frame clones alone and is incomplete. The table records some 290,000 clones, 80% to 90% of them present only once. The germline V and J ends were trimmed by 1 base and 4 bases, with 11 bases remaining between them. There are 15 residues in the CDR3. Germline V gives CDR1 SGHRS, CDR2 YFSETQ. Enrolment of Seattle patients took place during active infection, and they were followed longitudinally. This TCR was recovered from a woman aged 25 to 45 with COVID-19, enrolled during active disease. The sample consisted of peripheral blood. This chain joins TRBV5-1 and TRBJ1-4; weak D call: TRBD1 (6 bases). This CDR3 is CASSLRGQINEKLFF. The CDR3 DNA is TGCGCCAGCAGCTTGCGCGGACAGATTAATGAAAAACTGTTTTTT.